These 14 T cell receptor beta chains share one sample of origin, sequenced in a study of blood T cell repertoires in COVID-19. Method: immunoSEQ multiplex PCR; TCRdb's copy keeps in-frame clones and lacks some. The repertoire holds 75,000 to 100,000 clones, about 83% seen once, with about 31% in the top ten. Sequencing was carried out using peripheral blood. Every receptor here comes from a woman older than 75 with acute or convalescent COVID-19.

This clone was seen just once. The chain has TRBV5-1 and TRBJ1-1; D unclear. The CDR3 is 14 residues long. Germline V gene data show CDR1 as SGHRS and CDR2 as YFSETQ. V was trimmed by 3 bases and J by 6 bases, leaving 15 bases between them. The CDR3 DNA follows: TGCGCCAGCAGCTCAACCCTTAGATTCGCTGAAGCTTTCTTT. It codes for CASSSTLRFAEAFF.

The J gene is TRBJ1-4, the V gene TRBV18, with D perhaps matching TRBD1 (5 bases). The CDR3 is made up of 18 amino acids. V lost 4 bases and J lost 0, with 18 bases in between. Germline CDR1 KGHSH, CDR2 LQKENI. The CDR3 sequence: CASSLQIPGGTTNEKLFF. As DNA, the CDR3 is TGTGCCAGCTCACTCCAAATCCCCGGGGGGACAACTAATGAAAAACTGTTTTTT.

This clone was seen once. The chain has TRBV5-5 and TRBJ2-2; 9 nucleotides match TRBD1. CDR3 length: 17 amino acids. The germline gives CDR1 SGHKS, CDR2 YYEKEE (reference sequence). The V and J ends lost 4 bases and 5 bases, in that order; junction bases with no gene match: 12. The CDR3 coding sequence is TGTGCCAGCAGCCTCAACTGGGACAGGGAGTTTACCGGGGAGCTGTTTTTT. It codes for CASSLNWDREFTGELFF.

The chain recombines TRBV19 with TRBJ1-5; D uncertain. The germline V gene has CDR1 LNHDA and CDR2 SQIVND (reference sequence). The CDR3 is made up of 14 amino acids. Trimming stripped 1 base from V and 10 bases from J, with 14 bases between. Here the CDR3 reads CASSIGSPRPPQHF. The CDR3 coding sequence is TGTGCCAGTAGTATAGGAAGCCCCCGCCCTCCCCAGCATTTT. Full variable domain (rest looked up from reference TRBV19 and TRBJ1-5): DGGITQSPKYLFRKEGQNVTLSCEQNLNHDAMYWYRQDPGQGLRLIYYSQIVNDFQKGDIAEGYSVSREKKESFPLTVTSAQKNPTAFYLCASSIGSPRPPQHFGDGTRLSIL.

This clone was seen once. The CDR3 loop reads CASSPLGTGANEQYF. CDR3 nucleotides: TGTGCCAGCAGCCCCCTTGGGACAGGGGCAAACGAGCAGTACTTC. The chain carries TRBV7-8 and TRBJ2-7; 10 bases fit TRBD1. Germline V gene lookup returns CDR1 SGHVS and CDR2 FQNEAQ. With V trimmed by 5 bases and J by 5 bases, 9 bases remained unmatched. The CDR3 runs to 15 residues.

The gene calls are TRBV5-1 and TRBJ1-1, with 7 bases matching TRBD1. Germline assignment: CDR1 SGHRS and CDR2 YFSETQ. V lost 5 bases and J lost 3; bases outside the gene matches: 10. The CDR3 loop spans 15 amino acids. In DNA, the CDR3 is TGCGCCAGCAGACCGGCAGGGGGACCCTACACTGAAGCTTTCTTT. The encoded protein is CASRPAGGPYTEAFF.

This clone was recorded once. The chain uses TRBV5-6 and TRBJ1-2; TRBD1 matches 7 bases. Losses at the gene ends were 0 bases for V and 6 bases for J; bases not matched to a gene: 8. The CDR3 spans 15 residues. Germline V gives CDR1 SGHDT, CDR2 YYEEEE. The CDR3 is CASSLAAGGANGYTF. DNA for the CDR3: TGTGCCAGCAGCTTGGCGGCAGGGGGTGCGAATGGCTACACCTTC. The full variable domain, its missing parts supplied by reference TRBV5-6 and TRBJ1-2, is DAGVTQSPTHLIKTRGQQVTLRCSPKSGHDTVSWYQQALGQGPQFIFQYYEEEERQRGNFPDRFSGHQFPNYSSELNVNALLLGDSALYLCASSLAAGGANGYTFGSGTRLTVV.

The genes are TRBV7-8 and TRBJ1-5; TRBD1 is a possible D gene (6 bases). V lost 5 bases, J lost 5 bases, and 10 bases lay in between. This CDR3 spans 13 amino acids. Germline-derived CDR1 and CDR2 are SGHVS and FQNEAQ. CDR3 loop: CASSGTFDQPQHF. CDR3 DNA: TGTGCCAGCAGCGGGACATTCGATCAGCCCCAGCATTTT.

V usage is TRBV11-2 and J usage is TRBJ2-3, with no clear D. The CDR3 extends over 12 amino acids. The V gene's germline CDR1 is SGHAT and CDR2 FQNNGV. V lost 4 bases, J lost 6 bases, and 8 bases lay in between. The CDR3 region has the DNA TGTGCCAGCAGCTCGCTAGTGGATACGCAGTATTTT. This translates into CASSSLVDTQYF.

The chain is built from TRBV11-1 and TRBJ1-1, with D unresolved. The V and J ends lost 1 base and 3 bases respectively, with 9 bases between them. CDR1 is SGHAT and CDR2 is FQDESV in the germline V gene (reference sequence). CDR3 size: 14 residues. The CDR3 loop is CASSLGRWDTEAFF. In DNA form, the CDR3 reads TGTGCCAGCAGCTTAGGGAGGTGGGACACTGAAGCTTTCTTT.

The V and J genes are TRBV9 and TRBJ2-1; 10 bases are a match to TRBD1. Per the germline V gene, CDR1 is SGDLS and CDR2 is YYNGEE. The V gene end was trimmed by 2 bases and the J gene end by 7 bases; junction bases not matched to a gene: 3. This CDR3 has 14 residues. CDR3 bases: TGTGCCAGCAGCGTTCCGGGACAGGGGAATGAGCAGTTCTTC. Its protein is CASSVPGQGNEQFF.

This clone was seen a few times. The chain carries TRBV5-4 and TRBJ1-2; D is unclear. Germline loops: CDR1 SGHNT, CDR2 YYREEE (reference sequence). V shed 4 bases and J shed 4 bases, with 14 bases lying between them. The CDR3 is 14 amino acids. CDR3 in amino acids: CASSPGVAGYGYTF. CDR3 nucleotide sequence: TGTGCCAGCAGCCCGGGAGTGGCCGGCTATGGCTACACCTTC.

This clone was seen more than once but under ten times. The gene calls are TRBV2 and TRBJ2-7; D is unclear. Germline CDR1 SNHLY, CDR2 FYNNEI. The V gene lost 5 bases and the J gene lost 0 bases, with 8 bases spanning the gap. The CDR3 sequence is 13 residues long. CDR3 DNA sequence: TGTGCCAGCAGTATCCGAGACTCCTACGAGCAGTACTTC. Amino acid sequence: CASSIRDSYEQYF.

The chain carries TRBV27 and TRBJ1-5, with TRBD1 as a possible D gene (5 bases). CDR3 length: 15 amino acids. CDR1 is MNHEY, CDR2 SMNVEV, per germline (reference sequence). Between the trimmed V and J ends, which lost 2 bases and 7 bases, there was a span of 15 bases. CDR3 protein: CASSLLAGLGQPQHF. The DNA of the CDR3 is TGTGCCAGCAGTTTACTCGCAGGGCTGGGGCAGCCCCAGCATTTT.